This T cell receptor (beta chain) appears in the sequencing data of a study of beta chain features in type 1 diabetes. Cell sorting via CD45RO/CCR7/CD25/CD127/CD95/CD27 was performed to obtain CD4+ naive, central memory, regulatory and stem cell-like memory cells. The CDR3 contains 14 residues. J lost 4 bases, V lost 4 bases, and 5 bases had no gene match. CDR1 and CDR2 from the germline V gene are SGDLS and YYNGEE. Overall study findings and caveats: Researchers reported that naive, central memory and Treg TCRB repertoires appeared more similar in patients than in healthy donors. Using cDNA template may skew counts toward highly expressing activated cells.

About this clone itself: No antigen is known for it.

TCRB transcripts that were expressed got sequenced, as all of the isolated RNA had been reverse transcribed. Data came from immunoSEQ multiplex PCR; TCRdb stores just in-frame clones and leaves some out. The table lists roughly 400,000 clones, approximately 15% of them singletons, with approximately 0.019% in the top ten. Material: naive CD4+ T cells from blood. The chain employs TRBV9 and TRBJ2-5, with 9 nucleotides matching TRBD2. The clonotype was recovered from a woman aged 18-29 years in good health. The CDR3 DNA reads TGTGCCAGCAGCTATAGCGGGGGCGGAGAGACCCAGTACTTC. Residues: CASSYSGGGETQYF.